The 30 T cell receptor beta chains given below trace back to one sample, sequenced in a study of identifying expanded T cells in peripheral blood. Using immunoSEQ multiplex PCR, the repertoire was profiled, and TCRdb retains in-frame clones only, with some absent. Counted here are 85,000 to 95,000 clones, roughly 86% occurring once; the ten biggest clones make up 3.5% to 5%. Sequencing was carried out using blood. The receptors shown here come from a person aged 18 to 70 in good health.

The genes are TRBV27 and TRBJ2-7; D unclear. This CDR3 has 14 amino acids. V gave up 2 bases and J gave up 3 bases, with 11 bases separating them. Germline V gives CDR1 MNHEY, CDR2 SMNVEV (reference sequence). The DNA for the CDR3 is TGTGCCAGCAGTTTACGCATCCATTTCTACGAGCAGTACTTC. This encodes CASSLRIHFYEQYF.

This clone showed up just a few times. J is TRBJ2-2 and V is TRBV7-3; 7 bases map to TRBD1. From germline, CDR1 is SGHTA and CDR2 FQGTGA. CDR3 length: 14 amino acids. V shed 5 bases and J 4 bases; nucleotides not matched to a gene: 4. CDR3 residues: CASSEDRLTGELFF. The CDR3 DNA reads TGTGCCAGCAGCGAGGACAGGCTCACCGGGGAGCTGTTTTTT.

V and J are TRBV15 and TRBJ2-5; D is perhaps TRBD2 (7 bases). This CDR3 region has 14 residues. V was pared by 5 bases and J by 4 bases, with 14 bases between. Germline-derived CDR1 and CDR2 are LNHNV and YYDKDF (reference sequence). This CDR3 is CATSPMGGRETQYF. The CDR3 region has the DNA TGTGCCACCAGCCCCATGGGGGGGCGAGAGACCCAGTACTTC.

This chain links TRBV5-6 with TRBJ2-7; no definite D call. This CDR3 contains 13 residues. V dropped 0 bases and J dropped 5 bases, with 9 bases sitting between them. The germline V gene has CDR1 SGHDT and CDR2 YYEEEE. CDR3 nucleotide sequence: TGTGCCAGCAGCTTGGGTTCTGGGCACGAGCAGTACTTC. Its translation: CASSLGSGHEQYF.

CDR3 bases: TGTGCCATCAGGAGTAGCACTGAAGCTTTCTTT. It is translated as CAIRSSTEAFF. This rearrangement joins TRBV10-3 to TRBJ1-1; the D is unclear. Trimming removed 6 bases from V and 4 bases from J, with 6 bases in between. The CDR3 spans 11 residues. Germline values: CDR1 ENHRY, CDR2 SYGVKD.

This sequence joins TRBV5-1 and TRBJ2-6, with 7 bases lining up with TRBD2. The V gene end was trimmed by 0 bases and the J gene end by 2 bases; junction bases not matched to a gene: 8. CDR1 is SGHRS and CDR2 is YFSETQ in the germline V gene. CDR3 length: 18 residues. The CDR3 spells CASSLARIAGPGANVLTF. CDR3 nucleotides: TGCGCCAGCAGCTTGGCCCGCATAGCGGGTCCTGGGGCCAACGTCCTGACTTTC.

The chain has TRBV19 and TRBJ1-2; D is unresolved. Trimming took off 7 bases at V and 7 bases at J, with 28 bases between the two ends. CDR1 and CDR2 (germline): LNHDA, SQIVND (reference sequence). This CDR3 spans 17 amino acids. CDR3 nucleotides: TGTGCCAGTAAGGTCCCGCTCCAGGCAGATCCTAACGGTGGCTACACCTTC. It yields the protein CASKVPLQADPNGGYTF.

This chain links TRBV4-1 with TRBJ1-1; 9 bases are a match to TRBD1. Germline values: CDR1 MGHRA, CDR2 YSYEKL. Trimming took 3 bases from V and 3 from J; bases not matched to a gene: 8. The CDR3 runs to 16 residues. This chain's CDR3 is CASSHEDRGADTEAFF. CDR3 DNA: TGCGCCAGCAGCCATGAGGACAGGGGTGCGGACACTGAAGCTTTCTTT.

The chain couples TRBV5-1 to TRBJ2-2; either TRBD1 or TRBD2 may supply D (5 bases each). Germline values: CDR1 SGHRS, CDR2 YFSETQ. This CDR3 region has 15 residues. V was cut by 4 bases and J by 4 bases, with 14 bases left in between. CDR3 in DNA: TGCGCCAGCAGCGCAGAGGGGCCGGGCACCGGGGAGCTGTTTTTT. This sequence encodes CASSAEGPGTGELFF. Based on the CDR3 plus reference TRBV5-1 and TRBJ2-2, the full variable domain is KAGVTQTPRYLIKTRGQQVTLSCSPISGHRSVSWYQQTPGQGLQFLFEYFSETQRNKGNFPGRFSGRQFSNSRSEMNVSTLELGDSALYLCASSAEGPGTGELFFGEGSRLTVL.

This clone appeared a single time. The chain combines TRBV5-1 with TRBJ2-3, with 11 bases that match TRBD2. The germline CDR1 and CDR2 sequences are SGHRS and YFSETQ. V shed 4 bases, J shed 3 bases, and the junction held 7 bases outside the gene matches. The CDR3 contains 16 residues. Written as DNA, the CDR3 is TGCGCCAGCAGCGACCTAGCGGGAGGACTTACAGATACGCAGTATTTT. Its protein is CASSDLAGGLTDTQYF.

In nucleotides, the CDR3 is TGTGCCAGTAGTACACAGACAGGGGGTGAGCAGTTCTTC. It translates to CASSTQTGGEQFF. The rearrangement joins TRBV19 to TRBJ2-1, with 9 bases identical to TRBD1. Germline values: CDR1 LNHDA, CDR2 SQIVND (reference sequence). The CDR3 extends over 13 amino acids. Unmatched junction bases numbered 4, after V lost 4 bases and J lost 9 bases.

The chain recombines TRBV29-1 with TRBJ2-2, with 9 positions matching TRBD1. The V gene's germline CDR1 is SQVTM and CDR2 ANQGSEA. The CDR3 runs 13 residues. The ends lost 3 bases at V and 6 bases at J; junction bases unmatched: 2. As DNA, the CDR3 is TGCAGCGTTGAGGGGGACAGGGCCGGGGAGCTGTTTTTT. The encoded protein is CSVEGDRAGELFF.

The chain joins TRBV7-9 to TRBJ2-1; TRBD2 matches 9 bases. V lost 7 bases, J lost 14 bases, and 15 bases stayed unmatched. The germline gives CDR1 SEHNR, CDR2 FQNEAQ (reference sequence). The CDR3 has 14 residues. The CDR3 coding sequence is TGTGCCAGCACAGGGGTAGCGGGGGTCACGGCGGAGTTCTTC. It encodes CASTGVAGVTAEFF.

The J gene is TRBJ1-2, the V gene TRBV14; 8 bases match TRBD1. Per the germline V gene, CDR1 is SGHDN and CDR2 is FVKESK. The CDR3 extends over 15 amino acids. The V segment lost 6 bases and the J segment 3 bases; nucleotides outside the gene matches: 9. CDR3 nucleotide sequence: TGTGCCAGCAGACAATCCCAGGGGGCTCACTATGGCTACACCTTC. Amino acids: CASRQSQGAHYGYTF.

V is TRBV19 and J is TRBJ1-5; 9 positions match TRBD1. Per the germline V gene, CDR1 is LNHDA and CDR2 is SQIVND (reference sequence). The ends lost 5 bases at V and 4 bases at J; junction bases unmatched: 15. The CDR3 loop spans 18 amino acids. CDR3 sequence reads: CASSPRTGQGHLNQPQHF. The CDR3 DNA reads TGTGCCAGTAGTCCTCGAACGGGACAGGGACACCTTAATCAGCCCCAGCATTTT.

This chain uses TRBV23-1 with TRBJ2-5; 7 bases are shared with TRBD1. TRBV23-1 is an open reading frame, and its role is uncertain. The CDR3 covers 13 residues. With V trimmed by 8 bases and J by 3 bases, 6 bases remained unmatched. The CDR3 coding sequence is TGCGCCAGCCCTGGGGGACAGAAAGAGACCCAGTACTTC. The encoded protein is CASPGGQKETQYF.

This clone has just one count. This sequence joins TRBV6-7 and TRBJ1-4, with 12 bases that match TRBD1. TRBV6-7 is marked as an open reading frame, function uncertain. V shed 4 bases, J shed 8 bases, and the junction held 11 bases outside the gene matches. This CDR3 has 17 amino acids. The CDR3: CASSSGTGGEGREKLFF. The CDR3 coding sequence is TGTGCCAGCAGTTCCGGGACAGGGGGCGAAGGTAGAGAAAAACTGTTTTTT.

The V gene is TRBV5-1, the J gene TRBJ2-5; TRBD1 or TRBD2 may be the D gene (6 bases each). This CDR3 spans 16 amino acids. Looked up from germline, CDR1 is SGHRS and CDR2 is YFSETQ. V lost 4 bases to trimming and J lost 1 base, with 17 bases between them. CDR3 residues: CASSMGGTGSQETQYF. For the CDR3, the DNA is TGCGCCAGCAGCATGGGAGGCACAGGGAGCCAAGAGACCCAGTACTTC.

This chain joins TRBV6-1 and TRBJ2-7, with 11 bases fitting TRBD2. After removal of 2 bases from V and 5 bases from J, the junction contained 8 bases not matched to a gene. The CDR3 spans 16 residues. Germline CDR1 MNHNS, CDR2 SASEGT. The CDR3 region has the DNA TGTGCCAGCAGTGAATTAGTAGCGGGAGGGCCCAACGAGCAGTACTTC. It is translated as CASSELVAGGPNEQYF.

The chain combines TRBV5-1 with TRBJ1-4; no clear D. The V gene lost 1 base and the J gene lost 5 bases, with 12 bases spanning the gap. From germline, CDR1 is SGHRS and CDR2 YFSETQ. CDR3 length: 15 residues. The CDR3: CASSLYADKNEKLFF. In DNA form, the CDR3 reads TGCGCCAGCAGCTTGTATGCGGATAAGAATGAAAAACTGTTTTTT.

The V gene is TRBV5-1, the J gene TRBJ1-1; perhaps TRBD1 as D (5 bases). The germline V gene has CDR1 SGHRS and CDR2 YFSETQ. The CDR3 covers 14 residues. V lost 4 bases to trimming and J lost 1 base, with 11 bases between them. The CDR3 loop is CASSGGLPNTEAFF. CDR3 DNA sequence: TGCGCCAGCAGCGGGGGACTTCCGAACACTGAAGCTTTCTTT.

CDR3: CASSLTGPGGRNEAFF. As DNA, the CDR3 is TGTGCCAGCAGCTTAACGGGTCCCGGGGGAAGGAATGAAGCTTTCTTT. This rearrangement joins TRBV7-3 to TRBJ1-1, with a tentative D call TRBD1 (5 bases). Germline lookup yields CDR1 SGHTA and CDR2 FQGTGA. The CDR3 is 16 residues long. V lost 0 bases, J lost 7 bases, and 18 bases lay in between.

The V call is TRBV28, the J call TRBJ1-3, with TRBD1 matching over 10 bases. Germline CDR1 and CDR2: MDHEN and SYDVKM. The CDR3 loop spans 15 amino acids. Unmatched junction bases numbered 5, after V lost 5 bases and J lost 4 bases. The CDR3 spells CASSPGQGNGNTIYF. The CDR3, as DNA: TGTGCCAGCAGTCCGGGACAGGGGAACGGAAACACCATATATTTT.

The genes are TRBV7-9 and TRBJ2-7; D unresolved. The CDR3 runs 14 residues. Germline V lookup: CDR1 SEHNR, CDR2 FQNEAQ (reference sequence). V was cut by 4 bases and J by 3 bases, with 13 bases left in between. The CDR3 spells CASSSVALGYEQYF. The CDR3 DNA follows: TGTGCCAGCAGCTCCGTGGCCTTGGGCTACGAGCAGTACTTC.

V usage is TRBV28 and J usage is TRBJ2-1, with TRBD2 matching 12 bases. Germline V CDR1 and CDR2: MDHEN, SYDVKM. V trimming: 8 bases; J trimming: 4 bases; junction bases outside the gene matches: 6. The CDR3 sequence is 15 residues long. The CDR3 DNA is TGTGCCAGCGTGTCTAGCGGGGGGGGGTACAATGAGCAGTTCTTC. Translation gives CASVSSGGGYNEQFF. The full variable domain, with the rest looked up from reference TRBV28 and TRBJ2-1, is DVKVTQSSRYLVKRTGEKVFLECVQDMDHENMFWYRQDPGLGLRLIYFSYDVKMKEKGDIPEGYSVSREKKERFSLILESASTNQTSMYLCASVSSGGGYNEQFFGPGTRLTVL.

There are a few counts of this clone. The V call is TRBV30, the J call TRBJ1-5; D is possibly TRBD1 (5 bases). The CDR3 extends over 13 amino acids. The germline V and J ends were trimmed by 3 bases and 6 bases, with 12 bases remaining between them. Germline assignment: CDR1 GTSNPN and CDR2 SVGIG (reference sequence). The CDR3: CAWSPGSGQPQHF. CDR3 sequence (DNA): TGTGCCTGGAGCCCAGGGTCTGGTCAGCCCCAGCATTTT.

The CDR3 DNA sequence: TGTGCCTGGAGAAAGGGCTCGAACACCGGGGAGCTGTTTTTT. Its protein is CAWRKGSNTGELFF. V is TRBV30 and J is TRBJ2-2; the D is unclear. This CDR3 is 14 amino acids long. V was trimmed by 3 bases and J by 0 bases, leaving 8 bases between them. CDR1 and CDR2 (germline): GTSNPN, SVGIG (reference sequence).

V and J are TRBV4-2 and TRBJ1-6, with D unresolved. Deletions cut 0 bases from V and 2 bases from J, with 8 bases between. Germline values: CDR1 LGHNA, CDR2 YNFKEQ. CDR3 length: 16 amino acids. As DNA, the CDR3 is TGTGCCAGCAGCCAAGAGCGAAGGGCCTATAATTCACCCCTCCACTTT. Its translation: CASSQERRAYNSPLHF.

This clone was seen only once. The rearrangement uses TRBV29-1 and TRBJ1-1; D not resolved. CDR1 SQVTM and CDR2 ANQGSEA come from the germline V gene. V was cut by 4 bases and J by 8 bases, with 14 bases left in between. This CDR3 has 12 residues. The CDR3 DNA follows: TGCAGCGTTGTCGGACGCCGTTCCGAAGCTTTCTTT. It translates to CSVVGRRSEAFF.

The rearrangement joins TRBV6-1 to TRBJ2-3; 11 bases are shared with TRBD2. The V segment lost 3 bases and the J segment 2 bases; nucleotides outside the gene matches: 4. Germline CDR1 is MNHNS and CDR2 is SASEGT. CDR3 length: 16 amino acids. The CDR3 is CASSEGSGGATDTQYF. CDR3 coding DNA: TGTGCCAGCAGTGAGGGTAGCGGGGGGGCCACAGATACGCAGTATTTT.